Listed below are T cell receptor beta chains from one sample, sequenced in a study of identical twins. TCRdb re-derived calls from the 5' RACE reads in MiXCR, one entry per CDR3 protein. Among 450,000 to 650,000 distinct CDR3 sequences listed, 13% to 15% were seen once. The same specimen was also included in a second study, on yellow fever vaccine responses in identical twins.

Material for sequencing was CD4+ T cells sorted from blood. These receptors originate from a woman aged 18-30 years in good health. CDR3s include the opening cysteine and the closing phenylalanine or tryptophan. A D gene is named only where the DNA matches it firmly. Rows may omit the clone size; those that give it use once, few, many or a size class.

v_gene: TRBV20-1
d_gene: NA
j_gene: TRBJ2-5
abundance: NA
CDR3nt: TGCAGTGCTAGATGGTTAGAGACCCAGTACTTC
CDR3aa: CSARWLETQYF

v_gene: TRBV5-1
d_gene: TRBD2
j_gene: TRBJ2-5
abundance: NA
CDR3nt: TGCGCCAGCAGCTTGAGGCTAGCGGGAGTCCTCAAGTACCAAGAGACCCAGTACTTC
CDR3aa: CASSLRLAGVLKYQETQYF

v_gene: TRBV11-2
d_gene: NA
j_gene: TRBJ1-1
abundance: many
CDR3nt: TGTGCCAGCAGCGTCAGGGGACCCGGCACTGAAGCTTTCTTT
CDR3aa: CASSVRGPGTEAFF

v_gene: TRBV15
d_gene: NA
j_gene: TRBJ1-1
abundance: few
CDR3nt: TGTGCCACCAGCCGACCTGGGACAGAAGCTTTCTTT
CDR3aa: CATSRPGTEAFF

v_gene: TRBV24-1
d_gene: TRBD2
j_gene: TRBJ2-1
abundance: NA
CDR3nt: TGTGCCACCAGTGATTTTCGGACTAGCGGGAACAATGAGCAGTTCTTC
CDR3aa: CATSDFRTSGNNEQFF

v_gene: TRBV10-3
d_gene: TRBD1
j_gene: TRBJ2-1
abundance: NA
CDR3nt: TGTGCCATCAGCAGCTCGGGACAGGAATACAATGAGCAGTTCTTC
CDR3aa: CAISSSGQEYNEQFF

v_gene: TRBV3-1
d_gene: NA
j_gene: TRBJ1-4
abundance: NA
CDR3nt: TGTGCCAGCAGCCAAGCCGCCAGGACGGCAACTAATGAAAAACTGTTTTTT
CDR3aa: CASSQAARTATNEKLFF

v_gene: TRBV20-1
d_gene: NA
j_gene: TRBJ1-5
abundance: NA
CDR3nt: TGCAGTGCTAGAGATCGGCGGAGAGGAAGCAATCAGCCCCAGCATTTT
CDR3aa: CSARDRRRGSNQPQHF

v_gene: TRBV2
d_gene: NA
j_gene: TRBJ1-6
abundance: few
CDR3nt: TGTGCCAGCAGTGCCTCAGGCTATAATTCACCCCTCCACTTT
CDR3aa: CASSASGYNSPLHF

v_gene: TRBV5-4
d_gene: TRBD2
j_gene: TRBJ2-1
abundance: once
CDR3nt: TGTGCCAGCACACTAGCGGGGGCGTCCTACAATGAGCAGTTCTTC
CDR3aa: CASTLAGASYNEQFF

v_gene: TRBV19
d_gene: TRBD1
j_gene: TRBJ2-5
abundance: few
CDR3nt: TGTGCCAGTAGCCCGACAGGGTCAGAGACCCAGTACTTC
CDR3aa: CASSPTGSETQYF

v_gene: TRBV24-1
d_gene: TRBD2
j_gene: TRBJ2-3
abundance: few
CDR3nt: TGTGCCACCAGTGACCCCGGGAGGCCTAGCACAGATACGCAGTATTTT
CDR3aa: CATSDPGRPSTDTQYF

v_gene: TRBV12-3/TRBV12-4
d_gene: TRBD1
j_gene: TRBJ2-7
abundance: NA
CDR3nt: TGTGCCAGCAGTTTAGGTCGGGACAGGTTATCCTACGAGCAGTACTTC
CDR3aa: CASSLGRDRLSYEQYF

v_gene: TRBV5-1
d_gene: NA
j_gene: TRBJ1-1
abundance: NA
CDR3nt: TGCGCCAGCAGCTTGACAGATATGAACACTGAAGCTTTCTTT
CDR3aa: CASSLTDMNTEAFF

v_gene: TRBV3-1
d_gene: NA
j_gene: TRBJ2-2
abundance: NA
CDR3nt: TGTGCCAGCAACACGGGACTCTCCACCGGGGAGCTGTTTTTT
CDR3aa: CASNTGLSTGELFF

v_gene: TRBV2
d_gene: NA
j_gene: TRBJ2-6
abundance: few
CDR3nt: TGTGCCAGCACCCCCTGGGTGGGATTCTCTGGGGCCAACGTCCTGACTTTC
CDR3aa: CASTPWVGFSGANVLTF

v_gene: TRBV10-3
d_gene: TRBD2
j_gene: TRBJ2-1
abundance: few
CDR3nt: TGTGCCATCAGGTCTAGCGGGGCGAAATACAATGAGCAGTTCTTC
CDR3aa: CAIRSSGAKYNEQFF

v_gene: TRBV7-9
d_gene: NA
j_gene: TRBJ2-1
abundance: few
CDR3nt: TGTGCCAGCAGCTTAGCGGAGGAAGCTGAGCAGTTCTTC
CDR3aa: CASSLAEEAEQFF

v_gene: TRBV20-1
d_gene: NA
j_gene: TRBJ1-1
abundance: NA
CDR3nt: TGCAGTGCTCCAGAGGGGAATAGGGGCCAGAACACTGAAGCTTTCTTT
CDR3aa: CSAPEGNRGQNTEAFF

v_gene: TRBV24-1
d_gene: NA
j_gene: TRBJ2-7
abundance: few
CDR3nt: TGTGCCACCAGTGCCCCGGTGCAAGGAGGAATTTACGAGCAGTACTTC
CDR3aa: CATSAPVQGGIYEQYF

v_gene: TRBV4-1
d_gene: NA
j_gene: TRBJ1-2
abundance: few
CDR3nt: TGCGCCAGCAGCCAAGAGGAGGGGCTCGGCTATGGCTACACCTTC
CDR3aa: CASSQEEGLGYGYTF

v_gene: TRBV7-2
d_gene: NA
j_gene: TRBJ2-7
abundance: few
CDR3nt: TGTGCCAGCAGCTCCCCCCGCGGGTTGCCCCTCGAGCAGTACTTC
CDR3aa: CASSSPRGLPLEQYF

v_gene: TRBV28
d_gene: NA
j_gene: TRBJ2-4
abundance: few
CDR3nt: TGTGCCAGCAGTTTTCTCGGAGAAACCAAAAACATTCAGTACTTC
CDR3aa: CASSFLGETKNIQYF

v_gene: TRBV7-9
d_gene: NA
j_gene: TRBJ2-5
abundance: NA
CDR3nt: TGTGCCAGCAGCATCCGACAGCTTCGGGAGACCCAGTACTTC
CDR3aa: CASSIRQLRETQYF

v_gene: TRBV5-1
d_gene: NA
j_gene: TRBJ2-3
abundance: few
CDR3nt: TGCGCCAGCAGCCCGGACTGGGGCGGGACAGATACGCAGTATTTT
CDR3aa: CASSPDWGGTDTQYF

v_gene: TRBV20-1
d_gene: NA
j_gene: TRBJ1-4
abundance: few
CDR3nt: TGCAGTGCCCCCCTGTCGGATGAAAAACTGTTTTTT
CDR3aa: CSAPLSDEKLFF

v_gene: TRBV12-3/TRBV12-4
d_gene: NA
j_gene: TRBJ2-7
abundance: NA
CDR3nt: TGTGCCAGCAGAGTAGCGTACGAGCAGCACTTC
CDR3aa: CASRVAYEQHF

v_gene: TRBV6-1
d_gene: NA
j_gene: TRBJ1-2
abundance: NA
CDR3nt: TGTGCCAGCAGTGAAGAGGCAGGGGTCGGAGGCTACACCTTC
CDR3aa: CASSEEAGVGGYTF

v_gene: TRBV4-1
d_gene: TRBD2
j_gene: TRBJ2-6
abundance: NA
CDR3nt: TGCGCCAGCAGCCAATTAGCGGGGGACTCTGGGGCCAACGTCCTGACTTTC
CDR3aa: CASSQLAGDSGANVLTF

v_gene: TRBV5-1
d_gene: NA
j_gene: TRBJ2-2
abundance: few
CDR3nt: TGCGCCAGCAGCCCGACGTCTCTTCAGGGGACCACCGGGGAGCTGTTTTTT
CDR3aa: CASSPTSLQGTTGELFF

v_gene: TRBV6-1
d_gene: TRBD1
j_gene: TRBJ1-3
abundance: NA
CDR3nt: TGTGCCAGCAGTGCTCGGGACAGCGGTCGCTCTGGAAACACCATATATTTT
CDR3aa: CASSARDSGRSGNTIYF

v_gene: TRBV10-3
d_gene: NA
j_gene: TRBJ2-1
abundance: few
CDR3nt: TGTGCCATCAGTGACGTAAGGGGTCGAAACAATGAGCAGTTCTTC
CDR3aa: CAISDVRGRNNEQFF

v_gene: TRBV6-4
d_gene: NA
j_gene: TRBJ2-2
abundance: NA
CDR3nt: TGTGCCAGCAGTAACAACTTAAAACCGGGCCGAAACCGGACCGGGGAGCTGTTTTTT
CDR3aa: CASSNNLKPGRNRTGELFF

v_gene: TRBV2
d_gene: TRBD1
j_gene: TRBJ2-1
abundance: few
CDR3nt: TGTGCCAGCAGGATAACAGGGGGCCATGAGCAGTTCTTC
CDR3aa: CASRITGGHEQFF

v_gene: TRBV20-1
d_gene: NA
j_gene: TRBJ1-6
abundance: NA
CDR3nt: TGCAGTGCTAGAGTCAGGGGCGGAGTGAATTCACCCCTCCACTTT
CDR3aa: CSARVRGGVNSPLHF

v_gene: TRBV28
d_gene: TRBD1
j_gene: TRBJ2-5
abundance: NA
CDR3nt: TGTGCCAGCAGTTTTGCGCAGGGGACAGCTCAAGAGACCCAGTACTTC
CDR3aa: CASSFAQGTAQETQYF

v_gene: TRBV5-1
d_gene: TRBD2
j_gene: TRBJ2-3
abundance: NA
CDR3nt: TGCGCCAGCAGCCCGGCCTCCGGGACTAGCGGGAGTTTAGGTACGCAGTATTTT
CDR3aa: CASSPASGTSGSLGTQYF

v_gene: TRBV28
d_gene: TRBD1
j_gene: TRBJ1-1
abundance: NA
CDR3nt: TGTGCCAGCAGTCGGACAGGGGCCGCTTTCTTT
CDR3aa: CASSRTGAAFF

v_gene: TRBV6-2/TRBV6-3
d_gene: TRBD2
j_gene: TRBJ2-7
abundance: few
CDR3nt: TGTGCCACCCGACTAGCGCTTTCCTACGAGCAGTACTTC
CDR3aa: CATRLALSYEQYF

v_gene: TRBV5-1
d_gene: NA
j_gene: TRBJ2-7
abundance: few
CDR3nt: TGCGCCAGCAGCTTAGGAGGGAGGCAAGACTACGAGCAGTACTTC
CDR3aa: CASSLGGRQDYEQYF

v_gene: TRBV12-3/TRBV12-4
d_gene: NA
j_gene: TRBJ2-2
abundance: few
CDR3nt: TGTGCCAGCAGTTTTATAGGTGGGACCGGGGAGCTGTTTTTT
CDR3aa: CASSFIGGTGELFF